This TCR beta chain was observed in a study of blood T cell repertoires in COVID-19. Study context: Sources were T cells, B-cell-depleted T cells, or PBMCs; the material itself was cDNA or gDNA.

Germline V gene data show CDR1 as SEHNR and CDR2 as FQNEAQ (reference sequence). CDR3 length equals 16 residues. V lost 3 bases and J lost 5, with 17 bases in between. The authors' processing: Amplification of reference gene primers was used by the study to estimate nucleated cell counts. TCRdb's copy holds only in-frame clones and misses some; the assay was immunoSEQ multiplex PCR. For V, J and clone size, that table is used; D and trimming come from the DNA. The sample contains some 200,000 clones, approximately 87% of which appear only once. All enrollees were about 18 to 89 years old and from fewer than 25 US areas. Participants' reported clinical history set cohort assignment.

Source material: PBMCs or T cells enriched from blood (not recorded which). This TCR derives from a woman aged 50 to 60 in a cohort exposed to, infected with or recovered from COVID-19 (not recorded which). J is TRBJ2-4 and V is TRBV7-9; D call uncertain. As DNA, the CDR3 is TGTGCCAGCAGCTTGGCTCCAATCTCTTATGAAAACATTCAGTACTTC. Translating it yields CASSLAPISYENIQYF.